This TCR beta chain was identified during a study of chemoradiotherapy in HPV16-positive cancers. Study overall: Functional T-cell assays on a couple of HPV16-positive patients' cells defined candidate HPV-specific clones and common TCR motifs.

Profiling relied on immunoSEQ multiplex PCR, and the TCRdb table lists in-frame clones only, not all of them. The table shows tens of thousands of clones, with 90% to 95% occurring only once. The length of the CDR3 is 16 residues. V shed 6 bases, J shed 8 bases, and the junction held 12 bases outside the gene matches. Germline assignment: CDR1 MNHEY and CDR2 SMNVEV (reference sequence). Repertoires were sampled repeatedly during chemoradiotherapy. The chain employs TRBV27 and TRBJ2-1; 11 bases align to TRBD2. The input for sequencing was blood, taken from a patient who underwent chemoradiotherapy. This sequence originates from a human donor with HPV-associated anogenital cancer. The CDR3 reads CASRRLTSGSRYEQFF. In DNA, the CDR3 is TGTGCCAGCAGGCGCCTTACTAGCGGGAGTCGGTATGAGCAGTTCTTC.